The T cell receptor (beta chain) under discussion was sequenced for a study of control samples from healthy donors and cancer patients. Clones were read by immunoSEQ multiplex PCR, and TCRdb kept only the in-frame ones, dropping some. There are about 120,000 clones in the sample; more than 75% occur only once, and less than 3% lies in the top ten. Unmatched junction bases numbered 2, after V lost 4 bases and J lost 8 bases. The CDR3 is 13 amino acids. Source material: blood. This chain links TRBV12-3 or TRBV12-4 with TRBJ1-4, with 9 positions matching TRBD1. The sequence came from an older woman in good health. CDR3 in amino acids: CASSWDRAEKLFF. The CDR3 bases are TGTGCCAGCAGTTGGGACAGGGCGGAAAAACTGTTTTTT.